A selection of T cell receptor beta chains follows, all from one sample in a study of blood T cell repertoires in COVID-19. Assay: immunoSEQ multiplex PCR; the TCRdb copy retains only in-frame clones and omits some. The table lists about 500,000 clones, around 90% of them singletons. The sample taken for sequencing was peripheral blood. These receptors came from a woman in her forties or fifties with COVID-19, enrolled during active disease. Each CDR3 is given with its conserved first and last residue. Fields, in order: J gene, D gene, CDR3 length, clone size, V gene, CDR3 DNA, CDR3 protein. D genes are given only for firm matches. Size is omitted from some rows. Given values are once, few, many or a class for expanded clones.

>TRBJ2-7|NA|15|NA|TRBV5-1
TGCGCCAGCAGCTTGGGACTGATTAGCTCCTACGAGCAGTACTTC
CASSLGLISSYEQYF
>TRBJ1-6|TRBD1|18|NA|TRBV9
TGTGCCAGCAGCGGAGGGGACAGGTTGAGCTCCTATAATTCACCCCTCCACTTT
CASSGGDRLSSYNSPLHF
>TRBJ2-7|TRBD1|18|once|TRBV7-8
TGTGCCAGCAGCTTCGGACAGGGGGCGCGCCACAGTCCCTACGAGCAGTACTTC
CASSFGQGARHSPYEQYF
>TRBJ1-2|NA|16|NA|TRBV7-8
TGTGCCAGCAGCCAACACACACGGACAGCTAACTATGGCTACACCTTC
CASSQHTRTANYGYTF
>TRBJ2-7|TRBD1|15|NA|TRBV3-1/TRBV3-2
TGTGCCAGCAGCCCGACACAGGGGTATAGTAGCGAGCAGTACTTC
CASSPTQGYSSEQYF
>TRBJ2-1|TRBD2|15|NA|TRBV10-2
TGCGCCAGCAGTGAGAGCGGGGGGAGTTACAATGAGCAGTTCTTC
CASSESGGSYNEQFF
>TRBJ2-2|NA|17|NA|TRBV7-9
TGTGCCAGCAGCTTAGGTTCGCTAGGCCTATCGGGCGGGGAGCTGTTTTTT
CASSLGSLGLSGGELFF
>TRBJ1-1|NA|15|NA|TRBV6-2/TRBV6-3
TGTGCCAGCAGTTACGCAGGAGGGAGGGGCACTGAAGCTTTCTTT
CASSYAGGRGTEAFF
>TRBJ2-3|NA|12|NA|TRBV30
TGTGCCTGGGTTCAGGGAATGGATACGCAGTATTTT
CAWVQGMDTQYF
>TRBJ2-7|NA|18|NA|TRBV6-1
TGTGCCAGCAGTGGACCCTTACTTGGACAGACTTACTCCTACGAGCAGTACTTC
CASSGPLLGQTYSYEQYF
>TRBJ1-2|NA|13|NA|TRBV19
TGTGCCAGTAGTCGGGACTCTAACTATGGCTACACCTTC
CASSRDSNYGYTF
>TRBJ1-5|NA|13|few|TRBV5-1
TGCGCCAGCAGCTTAGGGGAGGATCAGCCCCAGCATTTT
CASSLGEDQPQHF
>TRBJ2-2|NA|16|once|TRBV7-6
TGTGCCAGCAGCTTAGCCACAGGGAACCCCACCGGGGAGCTGTTTTTT
CASSLATGNPTGELFF
>TRBJ2-7|NA|17|many|TRBV7-3
TGTGCCAGCAGCACCGGCCCGGGCAACCAGGGTCAATACGAGCAGTACTTC
CASSTGPGNQGQYEQYF
>TRBJ2-7|NA|14|NA|TRBV6-5
TGTGCCAGCAGTTACCGGCGACCCACGGGGGAGCAGTACTTC
CASSYRRPTGEQYF
>TRBJ1-2|TRBD1|14|NA|TRBV3-1/TRBV3-2
TGTGCCAGCAGCCCCTGGACAGGCGGCCGGAGCTACACCTTC
CASSPWTGGRSYTF
>TRBJ2-5|TRBD1|16|NA|TRBV19
TGTGCCAGTAGTATATCAGGGAACAGGGGGACGGGGACCCAGTACTTC
CASSISGNRGTGTQYF
>TRBJ1-1|NA|11|NA|TRBV29-1
TGCAGCGTTGAGGGGCCTACTGAAGCTTTCTTT
CSVEGPTEAFF
>TRBJ2-1|NA|14|once|TRBV24-1
TGTGCCACCAGCTCTGGGGGACAAGACAATGAGCAGTTCTTC
CATSSGGQDNEQFF
>TRBJ2-1|TRBD2|17|once|TRBV19
TGTGCCAGTAGTAAAAGGCCTAGTGAGGCTGGGGGGGATGAGCAGTTCTTC
CASSKRPSEAGGDEQFF
>TRBJ1-3|NA|13|NA|TRBV5-6
TGTGCCAGCAGCTTGGGTCTAATTGGCACCATATATTTT
CASSLGLIGTIYF